The 25 T cell receptor beta chains listed next were all sequenced from one sample in a study of blood T cell repertoires in COVID-19. Clones were read by immunoSEQ multiplex PCR, and TCRdb kept only the in-frame ones, dropping some. The sample has about 280,000 clones, about 85% seen once. Sample: PBMCs or T cells enriched from blood (not recorded which). Receptors originate from a woman between 50 and 59 years old who had recovered from COVID-19.

The genes are TRBV9 and TRBJ2-5; TRBD1 aligns across 9 bases. CDR3 length: 15 residues. V was pared by 0 bases and J by 2 bases, with 2 bases of the junction left unmatched. CDR1 is SGDLS and CDR2 is YYNGEE in the germline V gene. The CDR3 reads CASSVAGTGQETQYF. CDR3 nucleotide sequence: TGTGCCAGCAGCGTAGCCGGGACAGGGCAAGAGACCCAGTACTTC. The full variable domain, in which reference TRBV9 and TRBJ2-5 provide the parts outside the CDR3, is DSGVTQTPKHLITATGQRVTLRCSPRSGDLSVYWYQQSLDQGLQFLIQYYNGEERAKGNILERFSAQQFPDLHSELNLSSLELGDSALYFCASSVAGTGQETQYFGPGTRLLVL.

The chain employs TRBV11-2 and TRBJ2-7; 7 bases are shared with TRBD1. V gave up 0 bases and J gave up 1 base; unmatched junction bases: 0. The length of the CDR3 is 14 residues. Per the germline V gene, CDR1 is SGHAT and CDR2 is FQNNGV. The CDR3 here is CASSLETGSYEQYF. CDR3 sequence (DNA): TGTGCCAGCAGCTTAGAGACAGGGTCCTACGAGCAGTACTTC.

The V call is TRBV29-1, the J call TRBJ2-7; D is perhaps TRBD1 (5 bases). The V end was cut by 3 bases, the J end by 7 bases, with 13 bases between. The CDR3 has 12 amino acids. The V gene's germline CDR1 is SQVTM and CDR2 ANQGSEA. Here the CDR3 reads CSVEGQGIEQYF. In nucleotides, the CDR3 is TGCAGCGTTGAGGGGCAGGGAATTGAGCAGTACTTC.

Only a few counts were recorded for this clone. The chain uses TRBV5-1 and TRBJ2-2, with 10 positions matching TRBD2. The CDR3 runs 19 residues. With V trimmed by 0 bases and J by 3 bases, 11 bases remained unmatched. Looked up from germline, CDR1 is SGHRS and CDR2 is YFSETQ. CDR3 sequence: CASSLAAASGRVDTGELFF. The CDR3, as DNA: TGCGCCAGCAGCTTGGCCGCGGCTAGCGGGAGAGTAGACACCGGGGAGCTGTTTTTT.

The chain joins TRBV5-4 to TRBJ2-3, with TRBD1 matching over 9 bases. The germline V gene has CDR1 SGHNT and CDR2 YYREEE (reference sequence). The CDR3 has 17 residues. The J segment lost 2 bases and the V segment lost 5 bases, leaving 12 bases of the junction unmatched. In DNA form, the CDR3 reads TGTGCCAGCAGTTTTAAACAGGGGGCCGGGAACACAGATACGCAGTATTTT. Residues: CASSFKQGAGNTDTQYF.

This sequence joins TRBV29-1 and TRBJ1-1; TRBD1 matches at 8 bases. The germline gives CDR1 SQVTM, CDR2 ANQGSEA. CDR3 size: 13 residues. The V and J ends lost 7 bases and 4 bases, in that order; junction bases with no gene match: 8. The CDR3: CSASMQGATEAFF. CDR3 bases: TGCAGCGCCTCCATGCAGGGGGCCACTGAAGCTTTCTTT. Drawing the rest from reference TRBV29-1 and TRBJ1-1, the complete variable domain is SAVISQKPSRDICQRGTSLTIQCQVDSQVTMMFWYRQQPGQSLTLIATANQGSEATYESGFVIDKFPISRPNLTFSTLTVSNMSPEDSSIYLCSASMQGATEAFFGQGTRLTVV.

V is TRBV3-1 (or the pseudogene TRBV3-2) and J is TRBJ1-1; TRBD1 agrees at 7 bases. This CDR3 is built from 13 residues. V shed 5 bases and J 6 bases; nucleotides not matched to a gene: 6. The germline CDR1 and CDR2 sequences are LGHDT and YNNKEL (reference sequence). The CDR3 protein is CASSDRALPEAFF. As DNA, the CDR3 is TGTGCCAGCAGCGACAGGGCTCTCCCTGAAGCTTTCTTT.

This chain joins TRBV4-3 and TRBJ2-1; D may be TRBD2 (7 bases). Germline assignment: CDR1 LGHNA and CDR2 YSLEER. The CDR3 has 15 amino acids. Trimming left V 4 bases short and J 7 bases short, with 17 bases between. The DNA for the CDR3 is TGCGCCAGCAGCCCAGGGGCGGGAGCCGGTAATGAGCAGTTCTTC. Protein: CASSPGAGAGNEQFF.

The V and J genes are TRBV6-5 and TRBJ1-2, with D possibly being TRBD1 (6 bases). The CDR3 sequence is 14 residues long. V was trimmed by 6 bases and J by 2 bases, leaving 13 bases between them. Germline V CDR1 and CDR2: MNHEY, SVGAGI. As DNA, the CDR3 is TGTGCCAGCAGGAGGGAGGGGGAGAACTATGGCTACACCTTC. This gives the protein CASRREGENYGYTF.

The chain has TRBV11-2 and TRBJ2-3, with D unresolved. The V end lost 2 bases, the J end lost 5 bases, and 5 bases lay between the germline ends. The CDR3 runs 12 residues. The V gene's germline CDR1 is SGHAT and CDR2 FQNNGV. In DNA, the CDR3 is TGTGCCAGCAGCTTATTCCGAGATACGCAGTATTTT. Amino acids: CASSLFRDTQYF.

This chain uses TRBV5-1 with TRBJ2-5; 7 positions match TRBD2. The V gene's germline CDR1 is SGHRS and CDR2 YFSETQ. V dropped 0 bases and J dropped 5; count of bases not matched to a gene: 10. The CDR3 totals 16 residues. CDR3 amino acids: CASSLAGTTPRETQYF. The CDR3 DNA is TGCGCCAGCAGCTTGGCCGGGACTACCCCCCGCGAGACCCAGTACTTC. Full variable domain (rest looked up from reference TRBV5-1 and TRBJ2-5): KAGVTQTPRYLIKTRGQQVTLSCSPISGHRSVSWYQQTPGQGLQFLFEYFSETQRNKGNFPGRFSGRQFSNSRSEMNVSTLELGDSALYLCASSLAGTTPRETQYFGPGTRLLVL.

The genes are TRBV6-2 or TRBV6-3 and TRBJ2-3; 8 positions agree with TRBD2. The CDR3 loop spans 15 amino acids. V gave up 3 bases and J gave up 3 bases; unmatched junction bases: 5. The germline V gene has CDR1 MNHEY and CDR2 SVGEGT. The CDR3 is CASSYWASGTDTQYF. CDR3 nucleotide sequence: TGTGCCAGCAGTTATTGGGCTAGCGGGACAGATACGCAGTATTTT.

The CDR3 DNA follows: TGTGCCTGGAGTGTACACAGTTACACTGAAGCTTTCTTT. Protein sequence: CAWSVHSYTEAFF. This chain links TRBV30 with TRBJ1-1; D is unclear. Germline CDR1 reads GTSNPN; CDR2 reads SVGIG (reference sequence). Between the trimmed V and J ends, which lost 0 bases and 3 bases, there was a span of 8 bases. The CDR3 covers 13 residues.

This rearrangement joins TRBV5-8 to TRBJ2-5; 8 bases map to TRBD1. From germline, CDR1 is SGHTS and CDR2 YDEGEE. Trimming took 4 bases from V and 4 from J; bases not matched to a gene: 9. There are 15 residues in the CDR3. The chain's CDR3 is CASSRQGRNRETQYF. The CDR3 nucleotides read TGTGCCAGCAGCAGACAGGGGCGGAACCGAGAGACCCAGTACTTC. Full variable domain (remainder filled in from reference TRBV5-8 and TRBJ2-5): EAGVTQSPTHLIKTRGQQATLRCSPISGHTSVYWYQQALGLGLQFLLWYDEGEERNRGNFPPRFSGRQFPNYSSELNVNALELEDSALYLCASSRQGRNRETQYFGPGTRLLVL.

For the CDR3, the DNA is TGTGCCAGCAGCGTCCCTACCGGGGAGCTGTTTTTT. Translation: CASSVPTGELFF. The rearrangement uses TRBV9 and TRBJ2-2; D not certain. The V end lost 2 bases, the J end lost 5 bases, and 4 bases lay between the germline ends. Germline values: CDR1 SGDLS, CDR2 YYNGEE. The CDR3 is 12 residues long.

This chain joins TRBV28 and TRBJ2-5, with TRBD1 as a possible D gene (7 bases). Trimming removed 7 bases from V and 5 bases from J, with 17 bases in between. The CDR3 loop spans 14 amino acids. The germline gives CDR1 MDHEN, CDR2 SYDVKM. The CDR3 sequence: CASNSGGPRETQYF. CDR3 bases: TGTGCCAGCAACTCAGGGGGGCCTAGGGAGACCCAGTACTTC.

In its sample, this clone was seen a few times. A junction boundary mismatches the germline segment, possibly from a read error. This chain links TRBV5-4 with TRBJ2-7, with D possibly TRBD2 on 6 matching bases. Germline V CDR1 and CDR2: SGHNT, YYREEE (reference sequence). There are 12 residues in the CDR3. CDR3 residues: CASSHDSGLPDF. The CDR3 DNA sequence: TGTGCCAGCAGCCACGATAGCGGCCTCCCGGACTTC. The whole variable domain, filled in from reference TRBV5-4 and TRBJ2-7, reads ETGVTQSPTHLIKTRGQQVTLRCSSQSGHNTVSWYQQALGQGPQFIFQYYREEENGRGNFPPRFSGLQFPNYSSELNVNALELDDSALYLCASSHDSGLPDFGPGTRLTVT.

This sequence joins TRBV6-5 and TRBJ2-1; 8 bases are a match to TRBD1. The CDR3 consists of 12 residues. Germline values: CDR1 MNHEY, CDR2 SVGAGI. Losses at the gene ends were 2 bases for V and 14 bases for J; bases not matched to a gene: 5. As DNA, the CDR3 is TGTGCCAGCAGTTACGACAGGGGCTTGAAGTTCTTC. Translated: CASSYDRGLKFF.

The V call is TRBV24-1, the J call TRBJ2-3; D is perhaps TRBD1 (5 bases). The V end was cut by 3 bases, the J end by 5 bases, with 17 bases between. The CDR3 is 16 residues long. CDR1 and CDR2 from the germline V gene are KGHDR and SFDVKD. CDR3 amino acids: CATSDPQGRWEDTQYF. The CDR3 region has the DNA TGTGCCACCAGTGATCCGCAGGGTCGTTGGGAAGATACGCAGTATTTT.

The CDR3 DNA sequence: TGTGCCAGCAGCCAAGATTACCCTAGCGGGAGTGCGCAGTACTTC. It yields the protein CASSQDYPSGSAQYF. The V and J genes are TRBV14 and TRBJ2-7, with 10 bases aligning to TRBD2. The V gene's germline CDR1 is SGHDN and CDR2 FVKESK. J lost 9 bases, V lost 0 bases, and 8 bases had no gene match. CDR3 size: 15 residues. Looking up the rest from reference TRBV14 and TRBJ2-7 gives the full variable domain: EAGVTQFPSHSVIEKGQTVTLRCDPISGHDNLYWYRRVMGKEIKFLLHFVKESKQDESGMPNNRFLAERTGGTYSTLKVQPAELEDSGVYFCASSQDYPSGSAQYFGPGTRLTVT.

The table lists this clone with a count of one. This chain links TRBV28 with TRBJ2-3; the D is unclear. Germline values: CDR1 MDHEN, CDR2 SYDVKM. V was clipped by 4 bases and J by 2 bases, with 13 bases between them. The CDR3 is 15 amino acids. The CDR3 region is CASSSPITYTDTQYF. The CDR3 nucleotides read TGTGCCAGCAGTTCCCCAATAACCTACACAGATACGCAGTATTTT.

This chain connects TRBV5-8 to TRBJ2-6, with TRBD2 as a possible D gene (6 bases). Trimming shortened V by 7 bases and J by 0 bases, and 14 bases separated the two germline ends. Germline CDR1 and CDR2: SGHTS and YDEGEE. This CDR3 spans 16 amino acids. The CDR3 protein is CASGHGSYSGANVLTF. CDR3 DNA: TGTGCCAGCGGCCACGGGAGTTACTCTGGGGCCAACGTCCTGACTTTC. Full variable domain (remainder filled in from reference TRBV5-8 and TRBJ2-6): EAGVTQSPTHLIKTRGQQATLRCSPISGHTSVYWYQQALGLGLQFLLWYDEGEERNRGNFPPRFSGRQFPNYSSELNVNALELEDSALYLCASGHGSYSGANVLTFGAGSRLTVL.

The chain carries TRBV7-2 and TRBJ2-1, with D perhaps matching TRBD2 (7 bases). This CDR3 comprises 15 residues. CDR1 is SGHTA, CDR2 FQGNSA, per germline. The ends were cut back, 5 bases at V and 4 bases at J, with 15 bases in the middle. The chain's CDR3 is CASSTSGTSYNEQFF. CDR3 DNA: TGTGCCAGCAGCACCAGCGGGACAAGTTACAATGAGCAGTTCTTC.

This clone was counted a few times. CDR3 region: CASSTLQGFTQRPLQETQYF. Written as DNA, the CDR3 is TGTGCCAGCAGTACCCTACAGGGGTTTACACAGCGGCCGTTACAAGAGACCCAGTACTTC. The genes are TRBV27 and TRBJ2-5, with TRBD1 identical over 7 bases. The CDR3 is made up of 20 amino acids. The J segment lost 2 bases and the V segment lost 5 bases, leaving 23 bases of the junction unmatched. In germline, CDR1 is MNHEY, CDR2 SMNVEV (reference sequence).

V is TRBV27 and J is TRBJ2-5, with D tentatively TRBD1 (6 bases). The length of the CDR3 is 13 residues. The V gene lost 4 bases and the J gene lost 7 bases, with 13 bases spanning the gap. Germline CDR1 and CDR2: MNHEY and SMNVEV (reference sequence). In DNA, the CDR3 is TGTGCCAGCAGTTCACGACAGGATTGGACCCAGTACTTC. It codes for CASSSRQDWTQYF.